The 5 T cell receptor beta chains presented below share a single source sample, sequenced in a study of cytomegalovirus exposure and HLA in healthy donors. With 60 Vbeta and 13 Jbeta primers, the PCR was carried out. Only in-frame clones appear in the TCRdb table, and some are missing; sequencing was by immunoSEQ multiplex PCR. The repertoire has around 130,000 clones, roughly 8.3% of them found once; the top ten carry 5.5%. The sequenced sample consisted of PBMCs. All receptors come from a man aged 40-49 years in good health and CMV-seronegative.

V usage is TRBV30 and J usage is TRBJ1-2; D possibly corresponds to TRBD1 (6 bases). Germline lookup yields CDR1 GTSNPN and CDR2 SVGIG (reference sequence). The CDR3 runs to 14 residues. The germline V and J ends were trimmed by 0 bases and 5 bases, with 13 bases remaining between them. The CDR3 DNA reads TGTGCCTGGAGTGTAGAGAGGGGGACATATGGCTACACCTTC. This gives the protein CAWSVERGTYGYTF.

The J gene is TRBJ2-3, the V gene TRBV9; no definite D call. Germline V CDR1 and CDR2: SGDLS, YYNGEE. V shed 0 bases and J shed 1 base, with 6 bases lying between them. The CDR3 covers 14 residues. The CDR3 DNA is TGTGCCAGCAGCGTAGTGTCTGGCACAGATACGCAGTATTTT. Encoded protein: CASSVVSGTDTQYF.

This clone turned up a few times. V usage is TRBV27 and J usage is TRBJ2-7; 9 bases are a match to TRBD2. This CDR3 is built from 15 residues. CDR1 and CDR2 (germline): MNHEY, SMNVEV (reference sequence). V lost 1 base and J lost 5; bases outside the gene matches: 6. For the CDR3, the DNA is TGTGCCAGCAGTTTATTGAGCGGGGGGCCCCACGAGCAGTACTTC. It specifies CASSLLSGGPHEQYF.

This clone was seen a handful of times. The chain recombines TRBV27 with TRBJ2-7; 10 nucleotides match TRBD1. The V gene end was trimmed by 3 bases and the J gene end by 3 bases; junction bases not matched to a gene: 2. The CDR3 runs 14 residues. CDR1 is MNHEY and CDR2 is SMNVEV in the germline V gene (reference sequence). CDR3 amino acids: CASSFRTGGYEQYF. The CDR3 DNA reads TGTGCCAGCAGTTTCCGGACAGGGGGCTACGAGCAGTACTTC.

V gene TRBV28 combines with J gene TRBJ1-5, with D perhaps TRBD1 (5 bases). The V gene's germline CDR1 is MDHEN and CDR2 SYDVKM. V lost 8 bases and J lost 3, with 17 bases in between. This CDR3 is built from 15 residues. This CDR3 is CASGGGGPDNQPQHF. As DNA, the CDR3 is TGTGCCAGCGGTGGGGGGGGTCCTGACAATCAGCCCCAGCATTTT.